These 4 T cell receptor beta chains originate from one sample sequenced in a study of shared clonotypes between healthy human individuals. Libraries were prepared by immunoSEQ multiplex PCR; TCRdb keeps only in-frame clonotypes and omits some of them. The table records about 2,500,000 clones, over 85% of them present only once. The sample taken for sequencing was naive CD4+ T cells sorted from blood. As to subset: CD45RA+ positively selected. Receptors originate from a man in his late teens or twenties in good health.

The gene calls are TRBV20-1 and TRBJ2-1; D perhaps matches TRBD1 (6 bases). V was pared by 5 bases and J by 9 bases, with 8 bases between. This CDR3 has 10 residues. Germline V gene sequence: CDR1 DFQATT, CDR2 SNEGSKA (reference sequence). The CDR3 nucleotides read TGCAGTGCTCGAGGGGGTGAGCAGTTCTTC. This gives the protein CSARGGEQFF.

This chain uses TRBV7-9 with TRBJ1-1, with a tentative D call TRBD1 (5 bases). The CDR3 has 16 amino acids. Deletions cut 0 bases from V and 3 bases from J, with 14 bases between. CDR1 SEHNR and CDR2 FQNEAQ come from the germline V gene (reference sequence). This chain's CDR3 is CASSLAGPLGDTEAFF. Written as DNA, the CDR3 is TGTGCCAGCAGCTTAGCAGGTCCCTTAGGGGACACTGAAGCTTTCTTT. Based on the CDR3 plus reference TRBV7-9 and TRBJ1-1, the full variable domain is DTGVSQNPRHKITKRGQNVTFRCDPISEHNRLYWYRQTLGQGPEFLTYFQNEAQLEKSRLLSDRFSAERPKGSFSTLEIQRTEQGDSAMYLCASSLAGPLGDTEAFFGQGTRLTVV.

The V and J genes are TRBV19 and TRBJ1-5; D unclear. V lost 5 bases, J lost 4 bases, and 12 bases lay in between. The length of the CDR3 is 14 residues. Germline-derived CDR1 and CDR2 are LNHDA and SQIVND (reference sequence). The CDR3 protein is CASSQSARNQPQHF. DNA of the CDR3: TGTGCCAGTAGTCAATCAGCCCGAAATCAGCCCCAGCATTTT.

This chain joins TRBV6-1 and TRBJ2-7; TRBD1 is a possible D gene (5 bases). Germline V gene sequence: CDR1 MNHNS, CDR2 SASEGT. The CDR3 is 13 amino acids. V lost 4 bases and J lost 3, with 10 bases in between. The CDR3 region has the DNA TGTGCCAGCAGTGGACAGAATAACTACGAGCAGTACTTC. This gives the protein CASSGQNNYEQYF.